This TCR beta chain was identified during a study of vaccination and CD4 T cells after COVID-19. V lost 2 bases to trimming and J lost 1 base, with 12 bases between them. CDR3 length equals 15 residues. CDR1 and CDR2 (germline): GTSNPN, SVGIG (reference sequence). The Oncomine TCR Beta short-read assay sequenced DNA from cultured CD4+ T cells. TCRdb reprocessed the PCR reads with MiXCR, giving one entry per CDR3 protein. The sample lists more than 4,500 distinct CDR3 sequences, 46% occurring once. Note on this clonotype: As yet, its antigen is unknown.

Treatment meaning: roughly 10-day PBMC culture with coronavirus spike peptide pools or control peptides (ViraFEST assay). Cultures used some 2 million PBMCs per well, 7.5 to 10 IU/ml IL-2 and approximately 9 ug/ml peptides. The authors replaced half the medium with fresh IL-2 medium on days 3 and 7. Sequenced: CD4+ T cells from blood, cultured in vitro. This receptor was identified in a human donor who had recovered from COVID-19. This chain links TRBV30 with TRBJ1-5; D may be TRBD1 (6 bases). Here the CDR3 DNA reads TGTGCCTGGAGTACCGGGGGGGCAAGCAATCAGCCCCAGCATTTT. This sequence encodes CAWSTGGASNQPQHF.